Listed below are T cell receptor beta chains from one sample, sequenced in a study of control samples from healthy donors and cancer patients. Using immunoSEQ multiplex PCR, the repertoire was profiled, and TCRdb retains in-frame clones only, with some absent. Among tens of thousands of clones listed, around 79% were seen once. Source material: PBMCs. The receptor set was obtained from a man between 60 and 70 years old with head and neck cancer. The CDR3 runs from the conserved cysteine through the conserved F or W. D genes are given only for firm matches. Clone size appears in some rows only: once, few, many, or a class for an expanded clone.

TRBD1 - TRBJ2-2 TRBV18 CASSLTGDPNTGELFF TGTGCCAGCTCACTGACAGGGGATCCGAACACCGGGGAGCTGTTTTTT
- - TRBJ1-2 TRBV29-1 CSVVWGLGGYTF TGCAGCGTTGTTTGGGGGTTAGGTGGCTACACCTTC
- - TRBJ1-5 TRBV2 CASSEKYSNQPQHF TGTGCCAGCAGTGAGAAGTATAGCAATCAGCCCCAGCATTTT
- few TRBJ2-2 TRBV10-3 CATRKAPNTGELFF TGTGCCACCCGGAAGGCGCCGAACACCGGGGAGCTGTTTTTT
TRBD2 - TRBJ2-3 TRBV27 CASSFSGSADTQYF TGTGCCAGCAGTTTTAGCGGGAGTGCAGATACGCAGTATTTT
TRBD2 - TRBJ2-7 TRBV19 CASSTRLAGDEQYF TGTGCCAGTAGTACCAGACTAGCGGGAGACGAGCAGTACTTC
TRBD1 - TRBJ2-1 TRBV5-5 CASSTRDRPALGNEQFF TGTGCCAGCAGCACACGGGACAGGCCAGCCCTAGGCAATGAGCAGTTCTTC
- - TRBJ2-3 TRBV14 CASSQDDLRRFTTDTQYF TGTGCCAGCAGCCAAGATGATTTAAGGAGGTTTACCACAGATACGCAGTATTTT
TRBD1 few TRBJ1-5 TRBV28 CASSRAGQGRQPQHF TGTGCCAGCAGTCGAGCCGGACAGGGGAGGCAGCCCCAGCATTTT
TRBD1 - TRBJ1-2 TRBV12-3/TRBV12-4 CASSRGQSYGYTF TGTGCCAGCAGCCGGGGACAGTCCTATGGCTACACCTTC
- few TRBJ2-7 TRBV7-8 CASSLGGGLGIEQYF TGTGCCAGCAGCTTAGGTGGGGGACTCGGGATAGAGCAGTACTTC
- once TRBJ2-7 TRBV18 CASSLFRDISYEQYF TGTGCCAGCTCACTTTTCCGGGACATTAGCTACGAGCAGTACTTC
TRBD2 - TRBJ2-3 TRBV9 CASSDGLAGSTDTQYF TGTGCCAGCAGCGACGGATTAGCGGGTAGCACAGATACGCAGTATTTT
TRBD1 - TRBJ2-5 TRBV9 CASSVGTGMTETQYF TGTGCCAGCAGCGTAGGGACAGGGATGACGGAGACCCAGTACTTC
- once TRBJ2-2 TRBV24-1 CATADRGTGGELFF TGTGCCACCGCGGATAGGGGAACGGGCGGGGAGCTGTTTTTT
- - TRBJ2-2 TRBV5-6 CASSLARGYTGELFF TGTGCCAGCAGCTTGGCGCGCGGATACACCGGGGAGCTGTTTTTT
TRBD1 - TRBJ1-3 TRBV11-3 CASSTGVGNTIYF TGTGCCAGCAGCACAGGGGTGGGAAACACCATATATTTT
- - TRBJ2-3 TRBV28 CASSLWQTSTDTQYF TGTGCCAGCAGTTTGTGGCAGACGAGCACAGATACGCAGTATTTT
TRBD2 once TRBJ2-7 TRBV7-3 CASSWTSGYEQYF TGTGCCAGCAGCTGGACTAGCGGCTACGAGCAGTACTTC
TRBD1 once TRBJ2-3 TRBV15 CATSRGTADTQYF TGTGCCACCAGCAGGGGGACAGCAGATACGCAGTATTTT
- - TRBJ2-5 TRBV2 CASSDWGVPTQYF TGTGCCAGCAGTGACTGGGGGGTTCCCACCCAGTACTTC
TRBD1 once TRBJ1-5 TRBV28 CASSRQGFGNSNQPQHF TGTGCCAGCAGCAGACAGGGGTTCGGGAATAGCAATCAGCCCCAGCATTTT
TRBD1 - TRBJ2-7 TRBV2 CATLGPETGPRQYF TGTGCCACCCTAGGCCCGGAGACAGGGCCCCGCCAGTACTTC
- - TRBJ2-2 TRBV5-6 CASSFSTGELFF TGTGCCAGCAGCTTTTCCACCGGGGAGCTGTTTTTT
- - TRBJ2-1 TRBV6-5 CASSYSGNEQFF TGTGCCAGCAGTTATAGTGGCAATGAGCAGTTCTTC
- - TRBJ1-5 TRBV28 CASSFFGTSQHF TGTGCCAGCAGTTTTTTTGGGACTAGTCAGCATTTT
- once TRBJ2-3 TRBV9 CASSVVVTESTDTQYF TGTGCCAGCAGCGTAGTTGTGACAGAAAGCACAGATACGCAGTATTTT
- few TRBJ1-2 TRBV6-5 CASSRGPDYGYTF TGTGCCAGCAGCCGAGGACCCGACTATGGCTACACCTTC
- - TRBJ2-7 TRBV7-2 CASSSTSGYYEQYF TGTGCCAGCAGCTCGACTAGTGGTTACTACGAGCAGTACTTC
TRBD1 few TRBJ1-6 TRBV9 CASSVEGQGNSPLHF TGTGCCAGCAGCGTAGAAGGACAGGGGAATTCACCCCTCCACTTT
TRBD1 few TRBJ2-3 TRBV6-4 CASSDRQGDTQYF TGTGCCAGCAGTGACAGACAGGGCGATACGCAGTATTTT
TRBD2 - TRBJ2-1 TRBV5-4 CASSGRGSGSSYNEQFF TGTGCCAGCAGCGGGAGGGGTAGCGGCTCCTCCTACAATGAGCAGTTCTTC
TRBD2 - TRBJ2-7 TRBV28 CASSLILAGAYEQYF TGTGCCAGCAGTTTAATACTAGCGGGAGCCTACGAGCAGTACTTC
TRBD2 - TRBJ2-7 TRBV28 CASSRPTSGYEQYF TGTGCCAGCAGTCGCCCCACTAGCGGGTACGAGCAGTACTTC
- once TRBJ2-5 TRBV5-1 CASIRGPSEETQYF TGCGCCAGCATCCGAGGTCCATCGGAAGAGACCCAGTACTTC
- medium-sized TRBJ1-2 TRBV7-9 CASSLLGDLYGYTF TGTGCCAGCAGCCTTTTGGGTGATCTTTATGGCTACACCTTC
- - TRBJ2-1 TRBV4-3 CASSQEAGPYNEQFF TGCGCCAGCAGCCAAGAGGCGGGGCCCTACAATGAGCAGTTCTTC
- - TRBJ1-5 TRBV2 CASSARPSNQPQHF TGTGCCAGCAGTGCTAGGCCCTCTAATCAGCCCCAGCATTTT
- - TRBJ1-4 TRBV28 CASSGGANEKLFF TGTGCCAGTAGTGGGGGGGCCAATGAAAAACTGTTTTTT
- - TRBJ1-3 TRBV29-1 CSGGGGGGNTIYF TGCAGCGGCGGGGGAGGGGGGGGAAACACCATATATTTT
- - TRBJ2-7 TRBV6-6 CASSYSQGYEQYF TGTGCCAGCAGTTACTCGCAGGGTTACGAGCAGTACTTC
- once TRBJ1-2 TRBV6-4 CASSDSNTYGYTF TGTGCCAGCAGTGACTCGAACACTTATGGCTACACCTTC
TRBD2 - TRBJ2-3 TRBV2 CAAAGDTDTQYF TGTGCCGCGGCGGGAGACACAGATACGCAGTATTTT
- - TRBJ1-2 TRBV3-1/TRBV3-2 CASSQDLGVAYGYTF TGTGCCAGCAGCCAAGATCTCGGCGTCGCCTATGGCTACACCTTC
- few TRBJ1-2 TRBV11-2 CASSLVGIGYGYTF TGTGCCAGCAGCTTAGTCGGTATAGGCTATGGCTACACCTTC
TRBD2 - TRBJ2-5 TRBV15 CATSRDQGRGETQYF TGTGCCACCAGCAGAGATCAAGGGAGGGGAGAGACCCAGTACTTC
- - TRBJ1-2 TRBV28 CASSVGSVGYTF TGTGCCAGCAGTGTGGGATCCGTTGGCTACACCTTC
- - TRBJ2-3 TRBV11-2 CASSLDPLGPDTQYF TGTGCCAGCAGCTTAGATCCTCTAGGGCCAGATACGCAGTATTTT
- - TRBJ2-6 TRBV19 CASSSRGYSGANVLTF TGTGCCAGTAGTTCTCGAGGGTACTCTGGGGCCAACGTCCTGACTTTC
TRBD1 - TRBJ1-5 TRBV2 CASREQGARQPQHF TGTGCCAGCAGGGAACAGGGGGCGAGACAGCCCCAGCATTTT
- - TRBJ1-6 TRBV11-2 CASSLSSSPLHF TGTGCCAGCAGCCTAAGCTCTTCACCCCTCCACTTT
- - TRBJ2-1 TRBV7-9 CASSVRRRNNEQFF TGTGCCAGCAGCGTAAGACGACGGAACAATGAGCAGTTCTTC
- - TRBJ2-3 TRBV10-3 CAISDRGVSSTDTQYF TGTGCCATCAGTGATCGGGGAGTTTCCAGCACAGATACGCAGTATTTT
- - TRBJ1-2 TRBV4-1 CASSQQQGTPYGYTF TGCGCCAGCAGCCAACAACAGGGTACTCCGTATGGCTACACCTTC
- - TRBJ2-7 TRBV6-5 CASKRSSYEQYF TGTGCCAGCAAAAGGAGCTCCTACGAGCAGTACTTC
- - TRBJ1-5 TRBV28 CASSLEGGDYQPQHF TGTGCCAGCAGTTTGGAGGGGGGAGACTATCAGCCCCAGCATTTT
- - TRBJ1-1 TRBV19 CASSRGMNTEAFF TGTGCCAGTAGTAGGGGCATGAACACTGAAGCTTTCTTT
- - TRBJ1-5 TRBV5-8 CASSLSGDSNQPQHF TGTGCCAGCAGCTTGAGCGGCGATAGCAATCAGCCCCAGCATTTT
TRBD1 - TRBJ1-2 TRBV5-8 CASSKGQERRYGYTF TGTGCCAGCAGCAAGGGACAGGAACGGAGATATGGCTACACCTTC